This T cell receptor (beta chain) was obtained from a study of neoadjuvant anti-PD-1 for oral cavity cancer. The repertoire was sequenced with immunoSEQ multiplex PCR; TCRdb's copy has only in-frame clones and lacks some. This sample has about 14,000 clones, with approximately 71% found just once. The clonotype originates from a person aged 35-79 years with oral cavity squamous cell carcinoma. The sequencing used PBMCs, collected before nivolumab (anti-PD-1) treatment.

The CDR3 coding sequence is TGTGCCAGCAGCTCTCCGGGACTATCCAATGAGCAGTTCTTC. Encoded protein: CASSSPGLSNEQFF. The chain combines TRBV7-3 with TRBJ2-1; TRBD2 matches at 7 bases. CDR3 length equals 14 residues. Germline assignment: CDR1 SGHTA and CDR2 FQGTGA. The junction had 6 bases not matched to a gene; V was cut back by 4 bases and J by 6 bases. The full variable domain, in which reference TRBV7-3 and TRBJ2-1 provide the parts outside the CDR3, is GAGVSQTPSNKVTEKGKYVELRCDPISGHTALYWYRQSLGQGPEFLIYFQGTGAADDSGLPNDRFFAVRPEGSVSTLKIQRTERGDSAVYLCASSSPGLSNEQFFGPGTRLTVL.